Listed below are T cell receptor beta chains from one sample, sequenced in a study of cytomegalovirus exposure and HLA in healthy donors. Here immunoSEQ multiplex PCR was the method, and the copy in TCRdb shows in-frame clones only, minus some. The repertoire holds around 170,000 clones, with 60% to 80% as singletons. Sequencing was done on a sample of PBMCs. These receptors came from a man aged 55 to 70 in good health and CMV-seronegative. Each CDR3 is given with its conserved first and last residue. Each record gives: V gene, D gene, clone size, J gene, CDR3 protein, CDR3 DNA. D genes are given only for firm matches. The size field is filled for only some rows; it gives once, few, many or a size class.

>TRBV5-1|TRBD2|NA|TRBJ2-5
CASSQGLLYQETQYF
TGCGCCAGCAGCCAGGGACTATTGTACCAAGAGACCCAGTACTTC
>TRBV2|NA|NA|TRBJ1-1
CASSVQNTEAFF
TGTGCCAGCAGTGTTCAGAACACTGAAGCTTTCTTT
>TRBV7-9|TRBD1|NA|TRBJ1-3
CASSDRTGTGPIYF
TGTGCCAGCAGCGACAGGACAGGGACGGGGCCCATATATTTT
>TRBV29-1|TRBD1|NA|TRBJ2-7
CSVGDRGTYEQYF
TGCAGCGTTGGGGACAGGGGTACCTACGAGCAGTACTTC
>TRBV7-8|NA|NA|TRBJ1-6
CASFSWGDPNSPLHF
TGTGCCAGCTTTTCCTGGGGGGACCCCAATTCACCCCTCCACTTT
>TRBV28|NA|NA|TRBJ1-2
CASSLGLNYGYTF
TGTGCCAGCAGTTTGGGCCTAAACTATGGCTACACCTTC
>TRBV5-1|TRBD1|NA|TRBJ2-5
CASSGRDRGQETQYF
TGCGCCAGCAGCGGCCGGGACAGGGGCCAAGAGACCCAGTACTTC
>TRBV20-1|NA|NA|TRBJ2-5
CSARAEETQYF
TGCAGTGCTAGAGCTGAAGAGACCCAGTACTTC
>TRBV15|TRBD2|once|TRBJ2-7
CATSLSGRRYEQYF
TGTGCCACCAGCCTCAGCGGGAGAAGGTACGAGCAGTACTTC
>TRBV5-5|TRBD2|few|TRBJ2-7
CASSLTSGREQYF
TGTGCCAGCAGCCTGACTAGCGGGAGAGAGCAGTACTTC
>TRBV15|NA|NA|TRBJ2-5
CATSRGTQEETQYF
TGTGCCACCAGCAGAGGCACCCAGGAAGAGACCCAGTACTTC
>TRBV7-8|NA|once|TRBJ2-7
CASSLAQIYEQYF
TGTGCCAGCAGCTTAGCTCAGATCTACGAGCAGTACTTC
>TRBV30|TRBD2|NA|TRBJ2-3
CAWKSGISTDTQYF
TGTGCCTGGAAAAGCGGGATTAGCACAGATACGCAGTATTTT
>TRBV28|TRBD1|once|TRBJ1-5
CASRPGGIQPQHF
TGTGCCAGCAGGCCAGGGGGGATTCAGCCCCAGCATTTT
>TRBV7-9|NA|NA|TRBJ2-5
CASSLDTVQETQYF
TGTGCCAGCAGCTTAGATACAGTACAAGAGACCCAGTACTTC
>TRBV10-3|TRBD1|NA|TRBJ2-7
CATCPGGRDSYEQYF
TGTGCCACATGCCCAGGGGGCCGGGACTCCTACGAGCAGTACTTC
>TRBV5-4|NA|NA|TRBJ2-5
CASSFLEGQETQYF
TGTGCCAGCAGCTTCTTGGAGGGCCAAGAGACCCAGTACTTC
>TRBV5-1|TRBD1|NA|TRBJ1-1
CASSLDRGSEAFF
TGCGCCAGCAGCTTGGACAGGGGGAGTGAAGCTTTCTTT
>TRBV11-2|TRBD1|once|TRBJ1-4
CASSLGTGNEKLFF
TGTGCCAGCAGCTTAGGGACAGGCAATGAAAAACTGTTTTTT
>TRBV5-1|NA|NA|TRBJ2-5
CASSLKDSLEGTQYF
TGCGCCAGCAGCTTAAAGGACAGTCTTGAGGGGACCCAGTACTTC
>TRBV6-1|NA|NA|TRBJ2-1
CASRSYNEQFF
TGTGCCAGCAGGTCTTACAATGAGCAGTTCTTC
>TRBV7-9|NA|NA|TRBJ1-5
CASSVGQGTNQPQNF
NA
>TRBV7-3|NA|NA|TRBJ2-3
CASSLIGRTSTDTQYF
TGTGCCAGCAGCTTAATAGGCCGGACTAGCACAGATACGCAGTATTTT
>TRBV25-1|TRBD1|NA|TRBJ2-5
CASSAGTGLETQYF
TGTGCCAGCAGTGCTGGGACAGGGTTGGAGACCCAGTACTTC
>TRBV7-8|NA|NA|TRBJ1-4
CASSPGGQGRPEKLFF
TGTGCCAGCAGCCCGGGGGGTCAGGGAAGACCTGAAAAACTGTTTTTT
>TRBV4-1|NA|NA|TRBJ1-5
CASSQDPSNQPQHF
TGCGCCAGCAGCCAAGACCCCAGTAATCAGCCCCAGCATTTT
>TRBV6-5|TRBD1|NA|TRBJ1-2
CASRPTGNYGYTF
TGTGCCAGCAGGCCGACAGGGAACTATGGCTACACCTTC
>TRBV5-1|NA|NA|TRBJ2-7
CASSLDRIYEQYF
TGCGCCAGCAGCTTGGACAGGATCTACGAGCAGTACTTC
>TRBV29-1|NA|NA|TRBJ2-7
CSVGPGDYEQYF
TGCAGCGTTGGACCCGGGGACTACGAGCAGTACTTC
>TRBV28|NA|few|TRBJ1-4
CASSQQYNEKLFF
TGTGCCAGCAGTCAACAGTATAATGAAAAACTGTTTTTT
>TRBV28|TRBD1|once|TRBJ2-5
CASSPSPGRTGAWETQYF
TGTGCCAGCAGTCCCTCGCCGGGGCGGACAGGGGCTTGGGAGACCCAGTACTTC
>TRBV2|NA|NA|TRBJ1-2
CASSEARGGRSYGYTF
TGTGCCAGCAGTGAAGCGCGGGGGGGGCGCAGCTATGGCTACACCTTC
>TRBV12-5|NA|NA|TRBJ1-1
CASGLVRETRSLNTEAFF
TGTGCTAGTGGTTTGGTACGGGAGACAAGGTCCCTTAACACTGAAGCTTTCTTT
>TRBV30|NA|NA|TRBJ2-5
CAWSVGLAEETQYF
TGTGCCTGGAGTGTAGGGCTAGCCGAAGAGACCCAGTACTTC
>TRBV28|TRBD1|NA|TRBJ2-5
CASSPRAGGRETQYF
TGTGCCAGCAGCCCCAGAGCAGGGGGCCGAGAGACCCAGTACTTC
>TRBV28|NA|once|TRBJ1-3
CASSPGGSGNTIYF
TGTGCCAGCAGCCCCGGGGGCTCTGGAAACACCATATATTTT
>TRBV2|TRBD2|NA|TRBJ2-3
CASRALAGVTDTQYF
TGTGCCAGCAGGGCCCTAGCGGGGGTCACAGATACGCAGTATTTT
>TRBV9|TRBD1|NA|TRBJ1-4
CASSRDRVGMEEKLFF
TGTGCCAGCAGCAGGGACAGGGTCGGGATGGAGGAAAAACTGTTTTTT
>TRBV6-1|NA|NA|TRBJ2-2
CASPTLANTGELFF
TGTGCCAGCCCGACGTTAGCAAACACCGGGGAGCTGTTTTTT
>TRBV5-1|TRBD1|NA|TRBJ1-2
CASSPRPGTGGVENGYTF
TGCGCCAGCAGCCCCCGTCCCGGGACAGGGGGCGTTGAGAATGGCTACACCTTC
>TRBV18|NA|NA|TRBJ1-3
CASSPPTAALGNTIYF
TGTGCCAGCTCCCCTCCAACTGCGGCTTTGGGAAACACCATATATTTT
>TRBV28|NA|NA|TRBJ1-2
CASGPGFDYGYTF
TGTGCCAGCGGACCAGGGTTCGACTATGGCTACACCTTC
>TRBV29-1|TRBD1|NA|TRBJ1-2
CSVETGGSAGGYTF
TGCAGCGTTGAGACAGGGGGCTCTGCTGGTGGCTACACCTTC
>TRBV2|NA|few|TRBJ1-1
CASSGQRLLNTEAFF
TGTGCCAGCAGTGGACAGAGACTTTTGAACACTGAAGCTTTCTTT
>TRBV18|NA|NA|TRBJ2-2
CASSPPMSGTGELFF
TGTGCCAGCTCACCACCGATGTCGGGGACCGGGGAGCTGTTTTTT
>TRBV5-6|NA|NA|TRBJ1-6
CASSLGRDLRTLHF
TGTGCCAGCAGTTTGGGACGCGACCTCAGGACCCTCCACTTT
>TRBV5-6|NA|few|TRBJ2-6
CASSFSLSGANVLTF
TGTGCCAGCAGCTTTAGTCTTTCTGGGGCCAACGTCCTGACTTTC
>TRBV28|TRBD1|NA|TRBJ2-5
CASGPTGGETQYF
TGTGCCAGCGGCCCAACAGGGGGGGAGACCCAGTACTTC
>TRBV28|NA|NA|TRBJ1-2
CASSIGVLGYTF
TGTGCCAGCAGCATCGGGGTTCTTGGCTACACCTTC
>TRBV27|NA|NA|TRBJ1-5
CASSDNSNQPQHF
TGTGCCAGCAGTGACAATAGCAATCAGCCCCAGCATTTT
>TRBV4-3|NA|few|TRBJ1-1
CASSQQGQNTEAFF
TGCGCCAGCAGCCAACAGGGACAAAACACTGAAGCTTTCTTT
>TRBV6-4|NA|NA|TRBJ2-2
CASSPMRGGTGELFF
TGTGCCAGCAGCCCTATGCGGGGAGGCACCGGGGAGCTGTTTTTT
>TRBV5-1|NA|NA|TRBJ2-1
CASSLQAASSYNEQFF
TGCGCCAGCAGCTTACAAGCGGCAAGCTCCTACAATGAGCAGTTCTTC
>TRBV5-1|NA|NA|TRBJ2-2
CASSLQGLSTGELFF
TGCGCCAGCAGCTTGCAGGGCTTGAGCACCGGGGAGCTGTTTTTT
>TRBV27|TRBD1|NA|TRBJ2-7
CASSAGGGYEQYF
TGTGCCAGCAGTGCAGGGGGTGGCTACGAGCAGTACTTC
>TRBV5-1|TRBD1|NA|TRBJ2-2
CASTYRTGTGELFF
TGCGCCAGCACTTATCGGACAGGGACCGGGGAGCTGTTTTTT
>TRBV9|NA|NA|TRBJ2-5
CASSVGSSPQTQYF
TGTGCCAGCAGCGTAGGGAGTTCTCCCCAGACCCAGTACTTC